This T cell receptor beta chain was captured by sequencing in a study of immune cell composition in non-small cell lung cancer. The normal lung sample lay at least 3 cm, and maximally far, from the tumour. TCRdb keeps only in-frame clones here, not all; method: immunoSEQ multiplex PCR. Of roughly 3,000 clones listed, around 70% are singletons. This CDR3 is 16 amino acids long. The germline V gene has CDR1 LNHDA and CDR2 SQIVND (reference sequence). The V and J ends lost 9 bases and 0 bases, in that order; junction bases with no gene match: 10. The gene calls are TRBV19 and TRBJ2-2; 7 bases are a match to TRBD1. This TCR derives from a human donor with non-small cell lung cancer. The sample was non-adjacent lung tissue. CDR3 sequence reads: CASMLGQGANTGELFF. For the CDR3, the DNA is TGTGCCAGCATGTTGGGGCAGGGGGCGAACACCGGGGAGCTGTTTTTT.